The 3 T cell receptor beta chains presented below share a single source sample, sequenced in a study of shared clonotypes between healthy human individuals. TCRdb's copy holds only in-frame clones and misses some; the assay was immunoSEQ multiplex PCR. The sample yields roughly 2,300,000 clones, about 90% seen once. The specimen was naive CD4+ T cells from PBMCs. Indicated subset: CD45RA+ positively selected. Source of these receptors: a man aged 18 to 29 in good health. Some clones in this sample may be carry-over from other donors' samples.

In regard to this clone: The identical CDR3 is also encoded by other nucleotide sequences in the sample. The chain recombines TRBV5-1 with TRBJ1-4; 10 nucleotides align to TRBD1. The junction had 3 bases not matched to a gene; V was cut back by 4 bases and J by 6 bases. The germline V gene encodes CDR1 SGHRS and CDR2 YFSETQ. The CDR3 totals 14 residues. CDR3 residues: CASSLGTGDEKLFF. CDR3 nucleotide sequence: TGCGCCAGCAGCCTCGGGACAGGGGATGAAAAACTGTTTTTT.

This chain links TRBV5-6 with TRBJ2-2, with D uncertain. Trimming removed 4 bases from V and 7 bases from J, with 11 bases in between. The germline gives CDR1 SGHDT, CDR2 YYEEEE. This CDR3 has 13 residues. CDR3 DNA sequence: TGTGCCAGCAGCGCGGCCTCTTACGGGGAGCTGTTTTTT. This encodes CASSAASYGELFF.

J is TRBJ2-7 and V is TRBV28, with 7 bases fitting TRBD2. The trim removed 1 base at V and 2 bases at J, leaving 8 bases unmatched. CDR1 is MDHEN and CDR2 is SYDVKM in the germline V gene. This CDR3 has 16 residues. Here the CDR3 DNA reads TGTGCCAGCAGTTTATTCGGGGCTAGCGGTACCTACGAGCAGTACTTC. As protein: CASSLFGASGTYEQYF.